The rows below give T cell receptor beta chains drawn from one sample of a study of blood T cell repertoires in COVID-19. Produced via immunoSEQ multiplex PCR; TCRdb's table is partial and in-frame only. Found here are over 400,000 clones, 80% to 90% of them singletons; the top ten hold about 3%. Sequenced sample: peripheral blood. These TCRs come from a human donor in a cohort sampled during active COVID-19. Each CDR3 is given without its conserved first and last residue. The D gene is left open where the match is weak.

d_gene: TRBD1
j_gene: TRBJ2-7
v_gene: TRBV30
CDR3aa: AWSEGGAYEQY

d_gene: TRBD2
j_gene: TRBJ2-1
v_gene: TRBV7-2
CDR3aa: ASSLRGTSGYNEQF

d_gene: TRBD1
j_gene: TRBJ1-1
v_gene: TRBV9
CDR3aa: ASSGSTGNKNTEAF

d_gene: .
j_gene: TRBJ2-2
v_gene: TRBV19
CDR3aa: ASSTTSNTGELF

d_gene: .
j_gene: TRBJ2-7
v_gene: TRBV4-2
CDR3aa: ASSVETRTYEQY

d_gene: .
j_gene: TRBJ1-1
v_gene: TRBV5-5
CDR3aa: ASSLVVWGDTEAF

d_gene: .
j_gene: TRBJ2-5
v_gene: TRBV10-3
CDR3aa: AIKGEETQY

d_gene: .
j_gene: TRBJ1-1
v_gene: TRBV19
CDR3aa: ASSLNTEAF

d_gene: TRBD1
j_gene: TRBJ1-2
v_gene: TRBV19
CDR3aa: ASNSGTGPYGYT

d_gene: .
j_gene: TRBJ1-4
v_gene: TRBV3-1/TRBV3-2
CDR3aa: ASSSHGGNEKLF

d_gene: TRBD1
j_gene: TRBJ2-7
v_gene: TRBV24-1
CDR3aa: ATSGPYKQGAGNEQY

d_gene: .
j_gene: TRBJ1-2
v_gene: TRBV10-3
CDR3aa: AITTDSAYGYT

d_gene: .
j_gene: TRBJ1-1
v_gene: TRBV9
CDR3aa: ASSAGDGGGRTEAF

d_gene: .
j_gene: TRBJ1-1
v_gene: TRBV11-3
CDR3aa: ASSLTRNTEAF

d_gene: .
j_gene: TRBJ1-2
v_gene: TRBV19
CDR3aa: ASSIQGRVNGYT

d_gene: .
j_gene: TRBJ2-1
v_gene: TRBV5-1
CDR3aa: ASSGSTYNEQF

d_gene: TRBD2
j_gene: TRBJ2-3
v_gene: TRBV6-1
CDR3aa: ASSERSSGVGWGDTQY

d_gene: .
j_gene: TRBJ1-1
v_gene: TRBV19
CDR3aa: ASSIPHYTENTEAF

d_gene: .
j_gene: TRBJ2-2
v_gene: TRBV15
CDR3aa: ATKGVANTGELF

d_gene: .
j_gene: TRBJ1-2
v_gene: TRBV30
CDR3aa: AWSRLTMLGEYGYT

d_gene: .
j_gene: TRBJ1-5
v_gene: TRBV19
CDR3aa: ASSRGAGSGQPQH

d_gene: TRBD1
j_gene: TRBJ1-2
v_gene: TRBV15
CDR3aa: ATSVDPGQPNYGYT

d_gene: .
j_gene: TRBJ2-7
v_gene: TRBV30
CDR3aa: ACRGGNMEQY

d_gene: TRBD2
j_gene: TRBJ2-4
v_gene: TRBV5-1
CDR3aa: ASSPIAGGAKNIQY

d_gene: TRBD1
j_gene: TRBJ1-2
v_gene: TRBV6-2/TRBV6-3
CDR3aa: ASSYVDRGDGYT

d_gene: .
j_gene: TRBJ1-2
v_gene: TRBV7-9
CDR3aa: ASSLRGYGYT

d_gene: TRBD2
j_gene: TRBJ2-3
v_gene: TRBV19
CDR3aa: ASSRAGVGDTQY

d_gene: .
j_gene: TRBJ1-2
v_gene: TRBV19
CDR3aa: ASSIEETDYYGYT

d_gene: .
j_gene: TRBJ2-5
v_gene: TRBV7-2
CDR3aa: ASSPLEGERAQY

d_gene: .
j_gene: TRBJ1-4
v_gene: TRBV5-6
CDR3aa: ASSLVTASNEKLF

d_gene: .
j_gene: TRBJ2-1
v_gene: TRBV29-1
CDR3aa: SVRRLSEQF

d_gene: .
j_gene: TRBJ2-2
v_gene: TRBV27
CDR3aa: ASSSMNTGELF

d_gene: TRBD2
j_gene: TRBJ2-7
v_gene: TRBV7-7
CDR3aa: ASSLSPGGETHEQY

d_gene: .
j_gene: TRBJ1-4
v_gene: TRBV19
CDR3aa: ASSGPLGSGRLF

d_gene: .
j_gene: TRBJ1-1
v_gene: TRBV19
CDR3aa: ASTGPGNTEAF

d_gene: .
j_gene: TRBJ2-3
v_gene: TRBV11-3
CDR3aa: ASSFGQPPGDTQY

d_gene: .
j_gene: TRBJ2-1
v_gene: TRBV7-2
CDR3aa: ASSFVQEYNEQF

d_gene: .
j_gene: TRBJ2-2
v_gene: TRBV9
CDR3aa: ASSGGGSNTGELF

d_gene: .
j_gene: TRBJ1-2
v_gene: TRBV18
CDR3aa: ASSPQAGYGYT

d_gene: .
j_gene: TRBJ1-4
v_gene: TRBV29-1
CDR3aa: SVARQGGEKLF